The T cell receptor beta chain described here comes from a study of T cell responses to AZD1222 COVID-19 vaccine. Germline CDR1 LNHDA, CDR2 SQIVND (reference sequence). The CDR3 contains 14 residues. V lost 3 bases and J lost 0, with 5 bases in between. Study results and caveats: Only 6 or 7 AZD1222 recipients tested seropositive at baseline. Clonal diversity may have been underestimated, and the donors were mostly white British, with more females than males. Repertoires were obtained solely post-peak T cell response.

Doses given second, at about 4 or about 12 weeks, were pooled. Clones were read by immunoSEQ multiplex PCR, and TCRdb kept only the in-frame ones, dropping some. The sample holds tens of thousands of clones, 92% seen once. In the case of this clone: Its cognate antigen is unknown.

This clonotype originated in an adult who received the AZD1222 COVID-19 vaccine. The sequencing here drew on peripheral blood, taken 28 days after the second AZD1222 dose. J is TRBJ1-4 and V is TRBV19; D gene ambiguous. CDR3 in DNA: TGTGCCAGTAGTATCACAGCAACTAATGAAAAACTGTTTTTT. Translated, it gives CASSITATNEKLFF.